These T cell receptor beta chains were read from a single sample in a study of Ad26.COV2.S vaccination and SARS-CoV-2 variants. Data came from immunoSEQ multiplex PCR; TCRdb stores just in-frame clones and leaves some out. The sample contains around 300,000 clones, roughly nine tenths of which appear only once. This specimen consisted of peripheral blood, obtained in a trial of Ad26.COV2.S vaccine versus placebo. The source is a person between 18 and 59 years old who received the Ad26.COV2.S COVID-19 vaccine or a placebo. Both conserved end residues are part of each CDR3. Each record gives: CDR3 protein, CDR3 DNA, D gene, V gene, J gene, clone size. D genes are given only for firm matches. For some rows the clone size is stated as once, few or many, or as a class when expanded; others skip it.

CDR3 protein: CASSPAMNTEAFF; CDR3 DNA: TGTGCCAGCAGCCCCGCAATGAACACTGAAGCTTTCTTT; D gene: -; V gene: TRBV3-1/TRBV3-2; J gene: TRBJ1-1; clone size: -
CDR3 protein: CASSQGVATNEKLFF; CDR3 DNA: TGCGCCAGCAGCCAAGGTGTTGCAACTAATGAAAAACTGTTTTTT; D gene: -; V gene: TRBV4-3; J gene: TRBJ1-4; clone size: -
CDR3 protein: CASSQQGRVEKLFF; CDR3 DNA: TGTGCCAGCAGCCAACAGGGTAGGGTAGAAAAACTGTTTTTT; D gene: -; V gene: TRBV5-4; J gene: TRBJ1-4; clone size: few
CDR3 protein: CSASNVQGRSYGYTF; CDR3 DNA: TGCAGTGCTAGTAATGTCCAGGGACGGAGCTATGGCTACACCTTC; D gene: -; V gene: TRBV20-1; J gene: TRBJ1-2; clone size: -
CDR3 protein: CATSRLQGADTQYF; CDR3 DNA: TGTGCCACCAGCAGGTTGCAGGGGGCAGATACGCAGTATTTT; D gene: TRBD1; V gene: TRBV15; J gene: TRBJ2-3; clone size: -
CDR3 protein: CASSINFGTDTQYF; CDR3 DNA: TGTGCCAGCAGTATTAACTTCGGCACAGATACGCAGTATTTT; D gene: -; V gene: TRBV6-2/TRBV6-3; J gene: TRBJ2-3; clone size: -
CDR3 protein: CASSPTGLGNQPQHF; CDR3 DNA: TGTGCCAGCAGTCCAACAGGGTTGGGCAATCAGCCCCAGCATTTT; D gene: -; V gene: TRBV7-2; J gene: TRBJ1-5; clone size: -
CDR3 protein: CASSYKLNYGYTF; CDR3 DNA: TGTGCCAGCAGTTATAAACTTAACTATGGCTACACCTTC; D gene: -; V gene: TRBV6-5; J gene: TRBJ1-2; clone size: -
CDR3 protein: CASSQPGQGDYGYTF; CDR3 DNA: TGTGCCAGCAGCCAGCCGGGACAGGGGGACTATGGCTACACCTTC; D gene: TRBD1; V gene: TRBV3-1/TRBV3-2; J gene: TRBJ1-2; clone size: -
CDR3 protein: CASSVGYNEQFF; CDR3 DNA: TGTGCCAGCAGCGTAGGTTACAATGAGCAGTTCTTC; D gene: -; V gene: TRBV9; J gene: TRBJ2-1; clone size: few
CDR3 protein: CASNGGYEQYF; CDR3 DNA: TGTGCCAGTAACGGGGGCTACGAGCAGTACTTC; D gene: -; V gene: TRBV19; J gene: TRBJ2-7; clone size: -
CDR3 protein: CASRPGNTGELFF; CDR3 DNA: TGTGCCAGCAGACCAGGGAACACCGGGGAGCTGTTTTTT; D gene: -; V gene: TRBV11-3; J gene: TRBJ2-2; clone size: -
CDR3 protein: CASSLGDRGRADTQYF; CDR3 DNA: TGTGCCAGCAGTTTAGGCGACAGGGGAAGGGCAGATACGCAGTATTTT; D gene: TRBD1; V gene: TRBV28; J gene: TRBJ2-3; clone size: -
CDR3 protein: CASSAFSWTGEGYTF; CDR3 DNA: TGTGCCAGCAGCGCCTTTTCCTGGACAGGGGAAGGCTACACCTTC; D gene: TRBD1; V gene: TRBV9; J gene: TRBJ1-2; clone size: -
CDR3 protein: CSVGGLGREIADTQYF; CDR3 DNA: TGCAGCGTCGGGGGGTTAGGGCGGGAGATTGCAGATACGCAGTATTTT; D gene: TRBD2; V gene: TRBV29-1; J gene: TRBJ2-3; clone size: -
CDR3 protein: CASSFQGPNSPLHF; CDR3 DNA: TGTGCCAGCAGTTTCCAGGGCCCTAATTCACCCCTCCACTTT; D gene: -; V gene: TRBV27; J gene: TRBJ1-6; clone size: -
CDR3 protein: CASSLLTEAFF; CDR3 DNA: TGTGCCAGCAGTTTACTCACTGAAGCTTTCTTT; D gene: -; V gene: TRBV25-1; J gene: TRBJ1-1; clone size: -
CDR3 protein: CASSQDPAGGALSGNTEAFF; CDR3 DNA: TGCGCCAGCAGCCAAGATCCGGCAGGGGGCGCTTTGTCGGGGAACACTGAAGCTTTCTTT; D gene: TRBD1; V gene: TRBV4-3; J gene: TRBJ1-1; clone size: -
CDR3 protein: CASSSRQGFAAGQQFF; CDR3 DNA: TGTGCCAGCAGCTCCCGACAGGGGTTCGCCGCGGGGCAGCAGTTCTTC; D gene: TRBD1; V gene: TRBV7-3; J gene: TRBJ2-1; clone size: -
CDR3 protein: CASSQGLAGGNEQFF; CDR3 DNA: TGCGCCAGCAGCCAAGGACTAGCGGGAGGCAATGAGCAGTTCTTC; D gene: TRBD2; V gene: TRBV4-3; J gene: TRBJ2-1; clone size: -
CDR3 protein: CASSLIGADTQYF; CDR3 DNA: TGTGCCAGCAGCTTAATCGGCGCAGATACGCAGTATTTT; D gene: -; V gene: TRBV7-3; J gene: TRBJ2-3; clone size: -
CDR3 protein: CASSQDPTALYGYTF; CDR3 DNA: TGCGCCAGCAGCCAAGATCCGACAGCCCTCTATGGCTACACCTTC; D gene: -; V gene: TRBV4-3; J gene: TRBJ1-2; clone size: -
CDR3 protein: CASTIRVSANQPQHF; CDR3 DNA: TGTGCCAGCACCATCAGGGTGAGTGCCAATCAGCCCCAGCATTTT; D gene: -; V gene: TRBV28; J gene: TRBJ1-5; clone size: -
CDR3 protein: CASSRSGRREETQYF; CDR3 DNA: TGTGCCAGTAGTAGGTCCGGGAGGAGGGAGGAGACCCAGTACTTC; D gene: TRBD2; V gene: TRBV19; J gene: TRBJ2-5; clone size: -
CDR3 protein: CASSQETQYF; CDR3 DNA: TGTGCCAGCAGCCAAGAGACCCAGTACTTC; D gene: -; V gene: TRBV5-8; J gene: TRBJ2-5; clone size: -
CDR3 protein: CATSGGPRELFF; CDR3 DNA: TGTGCCACTTCAGGTGGTCCCCGGGAGCTGTTTTTT; D gene: -; V gene: TRBV24-1; J gene: TRBJ2-2; clone size: -
CDR3 protein: CASSITRSGGEQYF; CDR3 DNA: TGTGCCAGCAGCATAACCAGGAGCGGGGGCGAGCAGTACTTC; D gene: TRBD2; V gene: TRBV11-1; J gene: TRBJ2-7; clone size: -
CDR3 protein: CASSLVGTGQNQPQHF; CDR3 DNA: TGTGCCAGCAGCTTAGTTGGGACAGGGCAGAATCAGCCCCAGCATTTT; D gene: TRBD1; V gene: TRBV7-2; J gene: TRBJ1-5; clone size: -
CDR3 protein: CASSPWIRAGDKNIQYF; CDR3 DNA: TGTGCCAGCAGCCCCTGGATAAGGGCGGGAGACAAAAACATTCAGTACTTC; D gene: TRBD2; V gene: TRBV27; J gene: TRBJ2-4; clone size: few
CDR3 protein: CASSSVGLAEQFF; CDR3 DNA: TGTGCCAGCAGTTCGGTGGGACTAGCGGAGCAGTTCTTC; D gene: TRBD2; V gene: TRBV6-5; J gene: TRBJ2-1; clone size: once
CDR3 protein: CASSQGFLGMGDGYTF; CDR3 DNA: TGCGCCAGCAGCCAAGGGTTTCTGGGTATGGGAGATGGCTACACCTTC; D gene: -; V gene: TRBV4-3; J gene: TRBJ1-2; clone size: -
CDR3 protein: CASSPTPYNEQFF; CDR3 DNA: TGTGCCAGCAGTCCCACCCCCTACAATGAGCAGTTCTTC; D gene: -; V gene: TRBV7-2; J gene: TRBJ2-1; clone size: -
CDR3 protein: CASSLVLLAGGYYNEQFF; CDR3 DNA: TGTGCCAGCAGCTTAGTCCTACTAGCGGGGGGATATTACAATGAGCAGTTCTTC; D gene: TRBD2; V gene: TRBV7-2; J gene: TRBJ2-1; clone size: -
CDR3 protein: CASSYRYEQYF; CDR3 DNA: TGTGCCAGCAGCTACCGGTACGAGCAGTACTTC; D gene: -; V gene: TRBV13; J gene: TRBJ2-7; clone size: -
CDR3 protein: CASSEKIMNTEAFF; CDR3 DNA: TGTGCCAGCAGTGAAAAGATTATGAACACTGAAGCTTTCTTT; D gene: -; V gene: TRBV6-1; J gene: TRBJ1-1; clone size: -
CDR3 protein: CASSYTDRGGPDTQYF; CDR3 DNA: TGTGCCAGCAGTTATACTGACAGGGGCGGTCCAGATACGCAGTATTTT; D gene: TRBD1; V gene: TRBV2; J gene: TRBJ2-3; clone size: -
CDR3 protein: CSASMGSETGEETQYF; CDR3 DNA: TGCAGTGCTAGTATGGGGTCCGAGACAGGGGAAGAGACCCAGTACTTC; D gene: TRBD1; V gene: TRBV20-1; J gene: TRBJ2-5; clone size: -
CDR3 protein: CASSDYRGKNTGELFF; CDR3 DNA: TGTGCCAGCAGTGACTACAGGGGGAAGAACACCGGGGAGCTGTTTTTT; D gene: TRBD1; V gene: TRBV25-1; J gene: TRBJ2-2; clone size: -
CDR3 protein: CASSVARDSGANVLTF; CDR3 DNA: TGTGCCAGCAGCGTAGCTCGGGATTCTGGGGCCAACGTCCTGACTTTC; D gene: -; V gene: TRBV9; J gene: TRBJ2-6; clone size: -
CDR3 protein: CASSPGVGYGNTIYF; CDR3 DNA: TGTGCCAGCAGCCCGGGGGTAGGCTATGGAAACACCATATATTTT; D gene: -; V gene: TRBV3-1/TRBV3-2; J gene: TRBJ1-3; clone size: -
CDR3 protein: CASSQDGSKGASGYGYTF; CDR3 DNA: TGCGCCAGCAGCCAAGATGGGTCAAAGGGTGCCTCCGGCTATGGCTACACCTTC; D gene: -; V gene: TRBV4-1; J gene: TRBJ1-2; clone size: -
CDR3 protein: CASTLKLRRDFGNEQFF; CDR3 DNA: TGTGCCAGCACCCTAAAGCTGCGGAGGGATTTCGGCAATGAGCAGTTCTTC; D gene: -; V gene: TRBV5-4; J gene: TRBJ2-1; clone size: -
CDR3 protein: CATSRARGAYTDTQYF; CDR3 DNA: TGTGCCACCAGCAGGGCGCGCGGGGCATACACAGATACGCAGTATTTT; D gene: -; V gene: TRBV15; J gene: TRBJ2-3; clone size: -
CDR3 protein: CATSRDQGYEQYF; CDR3 DNA: TGTGCCACCAGCAGAGACCAGGGCTACGAGCAGTACTTC; D gene: -; V gene: TRBV15; J gene: TRBJ2-7; clone size: -
CDR3 protein: CASSRILGLAVWNEQFF; CDR3 DNA: TGTGCCAGCAGTCGAATCCTCGGACTAGCGGTATGGAATGAGCAGTTCTTC; D gene: TRBD2; V gene: TRBV6-6; J gene: TRBJ2-1; clone size: -
CDR3 protein: CASSYRGQAGLSYTF; CDR3 DNA: TGTGCCAGCAGTTATAGGGGACAGGCAGGGCTTAGCTACACCTTC; D gene: TRBD1; V gene: TRBV6-5; J gene: TRBJ1-2; clone size: -
CDR3 protein: CASSRRNGYTF; CDR3 DNA: TGTGCCAGCAGTCGTCGTAATGGCTACACCTTC; D gene: -; V gene: TRBV6-2/TRBV6-3; J gene: TRBJ1-2; clone size: -
CDR3 protein: CSASRLTGNQPQHF; CDR3 DNA: TGCAGTGCCAGTCGTTTAACAGGCAATCAGCCCCAGCATTTT; D gene: -; V gene: TRBV20-1; J gene: TRBJ1-5; clone size: -
CDR3 protein: CASSPLRQATNEKLFF; CDR3 DNA: TGTGCCAGCTCACCACTCAGGCAGGCAACTAATGAAAAACTGTTTTTT; D gene: -; V gene: TRBV18; J gene: TRBJ1-4; clone size: once
CDR3 protein: CASSIPGQGGGELFF; CDR3 DNA: TGTGCCAGTAGTATCCCCGGGCAGGGAGGCGGGGAGCTGTTTTTT; D gene: -; V gene: TRBV19; J gene: TRBJ2-2; clone size: once
CDR3 protein: CASKEEDYGYTF; CDR3 DNA: TGTGCCAGCAAAGAGGAGGATTATGGCTACACCTTC; D gene: -; V gene: TRBV28; J gene: TRBJ1-2; clone size: -
CDR3 protein: CASSLSSEKEAFF; CDR3 DNA: TGCGCCAGCAGCTTGTCATCGGAGAAAGAAGCTTTCTTT; D gene: -; V gene: TRBV5-1; J gene: TRBJ1-1; clone size: -
CDR3 protein: CASSSEAGTGELFF; CDR3 DNA: TGTGCCAGCAGCTCCGAGGCCGGGACCGGGGAGCTGTTTTTT; D gene: -; V gene: TRBV11-3; J gene: TRBJ2-2; clone size: -